This T cell receptor (beta chain) was captured in a study of blood T cells in healthy people across ages. Notes on the study in general: Greater diversity and more naive CD4+ cells were seen in long-lived donors than in aged donors. Diversity of TCR beta per million T cells declined in a roughly linear way with age.

This CDR3 region has 13 residues. CDR1 and CDR2 (germline): SQVTM, ANQGSEA. Trimming removed 4 bases at V and 4 bases at J, with 13 bases between. Alongside a J-beta primer mix, a sample-barcoded 5' primer served in a second PCR lasting about 7 to 11 cycles. TCRdb itself ran the 5' RACE reads through MiXCR, one entry per CDR3 protein. The sample lists roughly 800,000 distinct CDR3 sequences, 50% to 65% occurring once. To note about this clonotype: Its cognate antigen is unknown.

The clonotype comes from a man older than 75 in good health. The sample consisted of blood. This chain connects TRBV29-1 to TRBJ1-1, with D tentatively TRBD1 (5 bases). As DNA, the CDR3 is TGCAGCGTTGGGGGAGGGGCCGGCACTGAAGCTTTCTTT. Protein product: CSVGGGAGTEAFF.